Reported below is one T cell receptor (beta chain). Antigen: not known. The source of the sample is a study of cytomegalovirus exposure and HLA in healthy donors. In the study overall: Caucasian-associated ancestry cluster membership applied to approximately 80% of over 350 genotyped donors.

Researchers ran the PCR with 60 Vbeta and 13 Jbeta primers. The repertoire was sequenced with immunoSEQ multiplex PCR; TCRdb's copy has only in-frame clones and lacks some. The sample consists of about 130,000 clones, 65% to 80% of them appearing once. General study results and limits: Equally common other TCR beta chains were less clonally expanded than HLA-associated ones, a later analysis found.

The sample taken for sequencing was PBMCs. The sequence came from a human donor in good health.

The CDR3 here is CASSQLAGGDNEQFF. DNA of the CDR3: TGTGCCAGCAGCCAACTAGCGGGGGGGGACAATGAGCAGTTCTTC. The J gene is TRBJ2-1, the V gene TRBV16; 12 nucleotides line up with TRBD2. The V gene end was trimmed by 2 bases and the J gene end by 5 bases; junction bases not matched to a gene: 1. Looked up from germline, CDR1 is KGHSY and CDR2 is FQNENV. The CDR3 contains 15 residues.